What follows are 5 T cell receptor beta chains derived from one specimen sequenced in a study of blood T cell repertoires in COVID-19. Sequenced by immunoSEQ multiplex PCR; TCRdb stores in-frame clones only, minus some. The sample yields hundreds of thousands of clones, around 85% seen once. The sample taken for sequencing was PBMCs or T cells enriched from blood (not recorded which). All receptors derive from a woman aged 45-65 years with acute COVID-19.

The chain uses TRBV25-1 and TRBJ1-1, with 7 bases identical to TRBD1. The length of the CDR3 is 13 residues. Germline CDR1 and CDR2: MGHDK and SYGVNS. With V trimmed by 0 bases and J by 6 bases, 1 base remained unmatched. In DNA, the CDR3 is TGTGCCAGCAGTGAATACGGACAGGCTGAAGCTTTCTTT. This gives the protein CASSEYGQAEAFF.

The rearrangement joins TRBV28 to TRBJ1-6; perhaps TRBD1 as D (6 bases). Germline V gene data show CDR1 as MDHEN and CDR2 as SYDVKM. The CDR3 spans 12 residues. V was pared by 4 bases and J by 14 bases, with 12 bases between. The CDR3 DNA reads TGTGCCAGCAGTTACAGGGTCTGGGCCCTCCACTTT. Translating gives CASSYRVWALHF. The whole variable domain, remainder taken from reference TRBV28 and TRBJ1-6, is DVKVTQSSRYLVKRTGEKVFLECVQDMDHENMFWYRQDPGLGLRLIYFSYDVKMKEKGDIPEGYSVSREKKERFSLILESASTNQTSMYLCASSYRVWALHFGNGTRLTVT.

The chain has TRBV11-2 and TRBJ2-2; D might be TRBD2 (6 bases). The V gene's germline CDR1 is SGHAT and CDR2 FQNNGV. This CDR3 region has 15 residues. The germline V and J ends were trimmed by 2 bases and 4 bases, with 11 bases remaining between them. DNA of the CDR3: TGTGCCAGCAGCTTAAGGAGGGGAGGCACCGGGGAGCTGTTTTTT. As protein: CASSLRRGGTGELFF.

This CDR3 reads CASSIAGGSGNTIYF. The CDR3 coding sequence is TGTGCCAGCAGCATAGCAGGGGGCTCTGGAAACACCATATATTTT. The genes are TRBV9 and TRBJ1-3, with 7 bases that match TRBD1. CDR1 and CDR2 from the germline V gene are SGDLS and YYNGEE. The CDR3 contains 15 residues. J lost 0 bases, V lost 4 bases, and 4 bases had no gene match.

V usage is TRBV10-1 and J usage is TRBJ2-2, with 10 bases aligning to TRBD2. The CDR3 consists of 18 residues. After removal of 3 bases from V and 2 bases from J, the junction contained 9 bases not matched to a gene. Germline CDR1 reads WNHNN; CDR2 reads SYGVQD (reference sequence). Written as DNA, the CDR3 is TGCGCCAGCAGTGATCGGTTAGCGGGGGGCCCAAACACCGGGGAGCTGTTTTTT. Its translation: CASSDRLAGGPNTGELFF.